Below are 21 T cell receptor beta chains sequenced from a single sample in a study of blood T cell repertoires in COVID-19. The assay was immunoSEQ multiplex PCR, and TCRdb's table has in-frame clones only and misses some. The sample holds around 250,000 clones, 70% to 90% seen once. Material: peripheral blood. All receptors derive from an older woman with active or convalescent COVID-19.

On this clone: A read error may produce the germline difference seen at one junction end. The rearrangement uses TRBV6-2 or TRBV6-3 and TRBJ2-2; 9 bases map to TRBD1. This CDR3 contains 11 residues. CDR1 is MNHEY, CDR2 SVGEGT, per germline. The CDR3 DNA reads as TGTGCCAGCAGCCGGGACAGGGAGCAGTTTTTT. Its translation: CASSRDREQFF.

The chain combines TRBV7-3 with TRBJ2-2, with TRBD2 matching over 7 bases. Germline values: CDR1 SGHTA, CDR2 FQGTGA. This CDR3 has 14 amino acids. V lost 5 bases to trimming and J lost 7 bases; unmatched junction nucleotides: 7. The CDR3 DNA is TGTGCCAGCAGCCCCCGGGGGGATAACGGGGAGCTGTTTTTT. Translating it yields CASSPRGDNGELFF.

The V gene is TRBV27, the J gene TRBJ2-1; the match to TRBD2 covers 14 bases. With V trimmed by 2 bases and J by 6 bases, 12 bases remained unmatched. This CDR3 contains 19 residues. Germline CDR1 reads MNHEY; CDR2 reads SMNVEV (reference sequence). Here the CDR3 DNA reads TGTGCCAGCAGTTTAGGGGCGGGACTAGCGGGGGAGCGGGCCAATGAGCAGTTCTTC. It is translated as CASSLGAGLAGERANEQFF.

The rearrangement joins TRBV7-2 to TRBJ1-4, with 9 bases identical to TRBD1. CDR3 length: 15 amino acids. Germline CDR1 and CDR2: SGHTA and FQGNSA. V trimming: 7 bases; J trimming: 8 bases; junction bases outside the gene matches: 11. The CDR3 loop reads CASTISGQGWEKLFF. As DNA, the CDR3 is TGTGCCAGCACTATCTCCGGACAGGGGTGGGAAAAACTGTTTTTT. The full variable domain, completed using reference TRBV7-2 and TRBJ1-4, is GAGVSQSPSNKVTEKGKDVELRCDPISGHTALYWYRQSLGQGLEFLIYFQGNSAPDKSGLPSDRFSAERTGGSVSTLTIQRTQQEDSAVYLCASTISGQGWEKLFFGSGTQLSVL.

The sample holds a few counts of this clone. The chain carries TRBV21-1 and TRBJ1-3; the DNA was not compared with TRBD1, the D call given in the table. TRBV21-1 is flagged as a pseudogene. The CDR3 covers 14 residues. CDR3 nucleotides: TGTGCCAGCAGCCGGGGGACAGCCCGAAACACCATATATTTT. Translating gives CASSRGTARNTIYF.

The V gene is TRBV7-9, the J gene TRBJ2-7, with 8 bases fitting TRBD2. The CDR3 is 14 amino acids. CDR1 is SEHNR, CDR2 FQNEAQ, per germline (reference sequence). V was clipped by 4 bases and J by 4 bases; unmatched bases: 6. CDR3 region: CASSSAGGGYEQYF. In DNA, the CDR3 is TGTGCCAGCAGCTCCGCCGGGGGGGGATACGAGCAGTACTTC.

The CDR3 reads CASSRLAGATDTQYF. The CDR3 DNA reads TGTGCCAGCAGTCGACTAGCGGGGGCCACAGATACGCAGTATTTT. This chain links TRBV6-5 with TRBJ2-3; 12 nucleotides agree with TRBD2. Trimming cost V 5 bases and J 2 bases; bases outside gene matches: 2. Per germline, CDR1 MNHEY and CDR2 SVGAGI. The CDR3 consists of 15 residues.

The chain joins TRBV6-5 to TRBJ1-1; TRBD1 might be the D (6 bases). Germline lookup yields CDR1 MNHEY and CDR2 SVGAGI. V was clipped by 7 bases and J by 3 bases, with 9 bases between them. The CDR3 sequence is 12 residues long. CDR3 sequence: CASTRGDTEAFF. CDR3 sequence (DNA): TGTGCCAGCACCAGGGGCGACACTGAAGCTTTCTTT.

The chain couples TRBV2 to TRBJ1-4; D gene uncertain. The CDR3 spans 12 residues. Germline V gene sequence: CDR1 SNHLY, CDR2 FYNNEI. Trimming took off 3 bases at V and 7 bases at J, with 6 bases between the two ends. CDR3 residues: CASSELSEKLFF. The CDR3 nucleotides are TGTGCCAGCAGTGAGCTTAGTGAAAAACTGTTTTTT.

The V gene is TRBV5-1, the J gene TRBJ2-7; D is unresolved. Trimming took 4 bases from V and 2 from J, leaving 10 bases between them. The germline V gene encodes CDR1 SGHRS and CDR2 YFSETQ. The CDR3 totals 13 residues. The CDR3 DNA is TGCGCCAGCAGCAACGACGGAGCCTACGAGCAGTACTTC. Translated: CASSNDGAYEQYF.

V gene TRBV4-3 combines with J gene TRBJ1-3; 9 bases map to TRBD1. CDR1 LGHNA and CDR2 YSLEER come from the germline V gene. The CDR3 has 18 amino acids. V was clipped by 1 base and J by 4 bases; unmatched bases: 11. The CDR3 spells CASSQALTGGALGNTIYF. The DNA for the CDR3 is TGCGCCAGCAGCCAAGCTCTAACAGGGGGCGCGTTAGGAAACACCATATATTTT.

The chain employs TRBV27 and TRBJ2-7; D might be TRBD2 (5 bases). This CDR3 is built from 16 residues. The ends were cut back, 7 bases at V and 1 base at J, with 20 bases in the middle. In germline, CDR1 is MNHEY, CDR2 SMNVEV (reference sequence). CDR3 DNA sequence: TGTGCCAGCAAGGAGGCGGACGGACTGAAATCCTACGAGCAGTACTTC. Encoded protein: CASKEADGLKSYEQYF.

The V call is TRBV5-4, the J call TRBJ1-6; tentative D call: TRBD1 (6 bases). CDR3 length equals 16 residues. Germline values: CDR1 SGHNT, CDR2 YYREEE (reference sequence). V shed 0 bases and J shed 10 bases, with 17 bases lying between them. CDR3 DNA sequence: TGTGCCAGCAGCTTGGATGCGGGGGGCGCAGGGTCACCCCTCCACTTT. Translating it yields CASSLDAGGAGSPLHF. Using reference TRBV5-4 and TRBJ1-6 for the parts outside the CDR3, the full variable domain is ETGVTQSPTHLIKTRGQQVTLRCSSQSGHNTVSWYQQALGQGPQFIFQYYREEENGRGNFPPRFSGLQFPNYSSELNVNALELDDSALYLCASSLDAGGAGSPLHFGNGTRLTVT.

V usage is TRBV5-6 and J usage is TRBJ2-5; maybe TRBD2 (5 bases). Trimming removed 3 bases from V and 3 bases from J, with 15 bases in between. From germline, CDR1 is SGHDT and CDR2 YYEEEE. The CDR3 contains 15 residues. Written as DNA, the CDR3 is TGTGCCAGCAGCTCCATAGCGCCGCGAAAAGAGACCCAGTACTTC. This encodes CASSSIAPRKETQYF. Variable domain in full (rest from reference TRBV5-6 and TRBJ2-5): DAGVTQSPTHLIKTRGQQVTLRCSPKSGHDTVSWYQQALGQGPQFIFQYYEEEERQRGNFPDRFSGHQFPNYSSELNVNALLLGDSALYLCASSSIAPRKETQYFGPGTRLLVL.

The chain employs TRBV7-6 and TRBJ2-1; 11 bases map to TRBD1. This CDR3 is 16 amino acids long. CDR1 and CDR2 from the germline V gene are SGHVS and FNYEAQ. J lost 6 bases, V lost 1 base, and 5 bases had no gene match. This chain's CDR3 is CASSLVGTGGLNEQFF. In DNA form, the CDR3 reads TGTGCCAGCAGCTTAGTGGGGACAGGGGGACTCAATGAGCAGTTCTTC.

V and J are TRBV5-1 and TRBJ1-1; TRBD1 agrees at 8 bases. The germline CDR1 and CDR2 sequences are SGHRS and YFSETQ. V shed 1 base and J 4 bases; nucleotides not matched to a gene: 0. The CDR3 is made up of 13 amino acids. The CDR3 reads CASSLTGGTEAFF. The CDR3 region has the DNA TGCGCCAGCAGCTTGACAGGGGGCACTGAAGCTTTCTTT.

The rearrangement links TRBV7-2 to TRBJ1-5; tentatively, D is TRBD1 (6 bases). V was cut by 1 base and J by 2 bases, with 9 bases left in between. This CDR3 has 15 amino acids. The germline CDR1 and CDR2 sequences are SGHTA and FQGNSA. As DNA, the CDR3 is TGTGCCAGCAGCTTAGTAGGGGGTGGCAATCAGCCCCAGCATTTT. It encodes CASSLVGGGNQPQHF.

DNA for the CDR3: TGTGCCAGCAGCTTAACGCAGTCCTACGAGCAGTACTTC. Translation: CASSLTQSYEQYF. The chain joins TRBV7-2 to TRBJ2-7; D ambiguous. This CDR3 is 13 amino acids long. In germline, CDR1 is SGHTA, CDR2 FQGNSA. V shed 2 bases and J shed 1 base, with 6 bases lying between them. The complete variable domain, with remaining parts taken from reference TRBV7-2 and TRBJ2-7, reads GAGVSQSPSNKVTEKGKDVELRCDPISGHTALYWYRQSLGQGLEFLIYFQGNSAPDKSGLPSDRFSAERTGGSVSTLTIQRTQQEDSAVYLCASSLTQSYEQYFGPGTRLTVT.

This clone has only one observation. At the DNA level, this CDR3 is encoded by other sequences in the same sample as well. The chain employs TRBV6-5 and TRBJ1-1; D unclear. V lost 6 bases to trimming and J lost 5 bases, with 7 bases between them. From germline, CDR1 is MNHEY and CDR2 SVGAGI. The CDR3 totals 11 residues. This chain's CDR3 is CASRRGTEAFF. CDR3 sequence (DNA): TGTGCCAGCAGACGAGGGACTGAAGCTTTCTTT.

The chain is built from TRBV19 and TRBJ1-5; possible D gene TRBD1, 5 bases. CDR1 is LNHDA, CDR2 SQIVND, per germline (reference sequence). The CDR3 contains 14 residues. Trimming shortened V by 3 bases and J by 6 bases, and 12 bases separated the two germline ends. The CDR3 DNA reads as TGTGCCAGTAGTATTGGGGCAGGTCGTCAGCCCCAGCATTTT. It translates to CASSIGAGRQPQHF.

The chain recombines TRBV5-1 with TRBJ2-5, with 7 bases lining up with TRBD1. Germline V gene sequence: CDR1 SGHRS, CDR2 YFSETQ. J gave up 2 bases and V 4 bases, and 5 bases lay outside the gene matches. The length of the CDR3 is 14 residues. CDR3 bases: TGCGCCAGCAGCCGGGGACAGCTTCAAGAGACCCAGTACTTC. Its translation is CASSRGQLQETQYF.